The 25 T cell receptor beta chains below come from one sample, sequenced in a study of PD-1 blockade in classical Hodgkin lymphoma. Every single patient, without exception, relapsed after autologous stem cell transplantation, and brentuximab vedotin exposure varied. Using immunoSEQ multiplex PCR, the repertoire was profiled, and TCRdb retains in-frame clones only, with some absent. Of 90,000 to 95,000 clones listed, 89% are singletons. The sequences come from peripheral blood mononuclear cells (PBMCs), collected before the second cycle of nivolumab. Every receptor here comes from a human donor with classical Hodgkin lymphoma.

V and J are TRBV27 and TRBJ2-7, with 9 nucleotides matching TRBD2. The CDR3 loop spans 15 amino acids. Germline lookup yields CDR1 MNHEY and CDR2 SMNVEV (reference sequence). V lost 2 bases and J lost 4; bases outside the gene matches: 6. The CDR3 reads CASSLRASGAYEQYF. The CDR3 DNA is TGTGCCAGCAGTTTAAGGGCTAGCGGGGCTTACGAGCAGTACTTC.

This clone was counted once. The chain employs TRBV28 and TRBJ1-5; tentatively, D is TRBD1 (6 bases). The CDR3 has 15 residues. Germline V gives CDR1 MDHEN, CDR2 SYDVKM. Trimming removed 2 bases from V and 2 bases from J, with 10 bases in between. DNA for the CDR3: TGTGCCAGCAGTTTAGGGGGGCGCGGCAATCAGCCCCAGCATTTT. As protein: CASSLGGRGNQPQHF. Drawing the rest from reference TRBV28 and TRBJ1-5, the complete variable domain is DVKVTQSSRYLVKRTGEKVFLECVQDMDHENMFWYRQDPGLGLRLIYFSYDVKMKEKGDIPEGYSVSREKKERFSLILESASTNQTSMYLCASSLGGRGNQPQHFGDGTRLSIL.

The chain couples TRBV7-8 to TRBJ1-1; D is undetermined. The CDR3 has 15 residues. Germline CDR1 reads SGHVS; CDR2 reads FQNEAQ. The germline V and J ends were trimmed by 6 bases and 2 bases, with 16 bases remaining between them. DNA for the CDR3: TGTGCCAGCAGTTCCCGTGCCGGACTCAACACTGAAGCTTTCTTT. It yields the protein CASSSRAGLNTEAFF. Full variable domain (remainder filled in from reference TRBV7-8 and TRBJ1-1): GAGVSQSPRYKVAKRGQDVALRCDPISGHVSLFWYQQALGQGPEFLTYFQNEAQLDKSGLPSDRFFAERPEGSVSTLKIQRTQQEDSAVYLCASSSRAGLNTEAFFGQGTRLTVV.

V gene TRBV5-1 combines with J gene TRBJ2-2; D remains unclear. Germline V lookup: CDR1 SGHRS, CDR2 YFSETQ. This CDR3 region has 16 residues. V was clipped by 3 bases and J by 0 bases, with 12 bases between them. CDR3 sequence (DNA): TGCGCCAGCAGCTCCGTAGTACTCGCGAACACCGGGGAGCTGTTTTTT. Protein: CASSSVVLANTGELFF.

The chain carries TRBV30 and TRBJ2-3, with D perhaps TRBD1 (6 bases). CDR3 length: 14 amino acids. Trimming took off 0 bases at V and 4 bases at J, with 11 bases between the two ends. From germline, CDR1 is GTSNPN and CDR2 SVGIG (reference sequence). CDR3 amino acids: CAWSVRGSADTQYF. CDR3 in DNA: TGTGCCTGGAGTGTAAGGGGGAGCGCAGATACGCAGTATTTT.

This chain links TRBV7-9 with TRBJ2-1, with D tentatively TRBD2 (6 bases). The length of the CDR3 is 14 residues. CDR1 and CDR2 from the germline V gene are SEHNR and FQNEAQ (reference sequence). Trimming removed 2 bases from V and 4 bases from J, with 9 bases in between. In DNA form, the CDR3 reads TGTGCCAGCAGCTTACGTCGGGAGTACAATGAGCAGTTCTTC. It codes for CASSLRREYNEQFF.

The CDR3 is CASTQERGVSYEQYF. The CDR3, as DNA: TGTGCCAGCACCCAGGAGCGGGGAGTGTCCTACGAGCAGTACTTC. The genes are TRBV6-5 and TRBJ2-7, with TRBD2 matching over 7 bases. CDR1 is MNHEY, CDR2 SVGAGI, per germline. This CDR3 spans 15 amino acids. V shed 7 bases, J shed 1 base, and the junction held 10 bases outside the gene matches.

This clone has a single count. The V gene is TRBV10-1, the J gene TRBJ2-3, with D perhaps assigned TRBD1 or TRBD2 (6 bases each). This CDR3 comprises 15 residues. The germline V gene encodes CDR1 WNHNN and CDR2 SYGVQD (reference sequence). V lost 3 bases, J lost 4 bases, and 14 bases lay in between. CDR3 residues: CASSEGGIGADTQYF. CDR3 coding DNA: TGCGCCAGCAGTGAAGGGGGGATAGGGGCAGATACGCAGTATTTT.

J is TRBJ2-1 and V is TRBV27; 8 nucleotides agree with TRBD2. The germline CDR1 and CDR2 sequences are MNHEY and SMNVEV (reference sequence). J was trimmed by 1 base and V by 8 bases; bases with no gene match: 10. There are 16 residues in the CDR3. DNA of the CDR3: TGTGCCAGCGCTTACGGCCGGGGGGGGTCCTACAATGAGCAGTTCTTC. Amino acid sequence: CASAYGRGGSYNEQFF.

The chain carries TRBV11-1 and TRBJ2-7, with 9 bases aligning to TRBD1. The CDR3 has 15 residues. The germline CDR1 and CDR2 sequences are SGHAT and FQDESV (reference sequence). J gave up 3 bases and V 1 base, and 4 bases lay outside the gene matches. The CDR3: CASSLEGQGLYEQYF. The CDR3 DNA follows: TGTGCCAGCAGCTTAGAAGGACAGGGGCTCTACGAGCAGTACTTC.

J is TRBJ2-1 and V is TRBV5-4, with TRBD2 identical over 13 bases. Looked up from germline, CDR1 is SGHNT and CDR2 is YYREEE (reference sequence). J was trimmed by 7 bases and V by 0 bases; bases with no gene match: 4. This CDR3 has 16 amino acids. The CDR3: CASSLGTSGSYNEQFF. In DNA, the CDR3 is TGTGCCAGCAGCTTGGGGACTAGCGGGAGTTATAATGAGCAGTTCTTC.

CDR3 amino acids: CASSVVGHLNTEAFF. Written as DNA, the CDR3 is TGTGCCAGCAGCGTAGTAGGGCACTTGAACACTGAAGCTTTCTTT. The chain is built from TRBV9 and TRBJ1-1; D not resolved. The V and J ends lost 0 bases and 0 bases respectively, with 9 bases between them. The CDR3 loop spans 15 amino acids. Germline-derived CDR1 and CDR2 are SGDLS and YYNGEE.

This clone was detected once. An end of the junction does not agree with germline; a read error may underlie this. The J gene is TRBJ2-7, the V gene TRBV6-1; weak D call: TRBD1 (5 bases). CDR3 length equals 14 residues. Germline V gene sequence: CDR1 MNHNS, CDR2 SASEGT. The CDR3 coding sequence is TGTGCCAGCACTGAAAGGGCAGGGAACTACGAGCAGTACTTC. Translating gives CASTERAGNYEQYF.

The genes are TRBV28 and TRBJ2-3, with a weak D call TRBD1 (5 bases). Trimming shortened V by 5 bases and J by 2 bases, and 14 bases separated the two germline ends. CDR1 is MDHEN, CDR2 SYDVKM, per germline. The CDR3 is made up of 15 amino acids. The CDR3 sequence is CASSIVTVTTDTQYF. The DNA for the CDR3 is TGTGCCAGCAGTATTGTGACAGTCACCACAGATACGCAGTATTTT.

The chain links TRBV5-1 to TRBJ2-7; TRBD2 is a possible D gene (6 bases). Germline lookup yields CDR1 SGHRS and CDR2 YFSETQ. The ends were cut back, 4 bases at V and 0 bases at J, with 8 bases in the middle. This CDR3 has 13 residues. DNA for the CDR3: TGCGCCAGCAGCCGCGGGGACTCCTACGAGCAGTACTTC. This encodes CASSRGDSYEQYF.

J is TRBJ2-7 and V is TRBV27; D call uncertain. This CDR3 has 12 residues. With 3 bases removed from V and 0 bases from J, the gap between germline ends came to 3 bases. Germline-derived CDR1 and CDR2 are MNHEY and SMNVEV (reference sequence). The CDR3 sequence: CASSFSSYEQYF. CDR3 sequence (DNA): TGTGCCAGCAGTTTTTCCTCCTACGAGCAGTACTTC.

CDR3 loop: CAWKRGPYRGQGGYTF. The CDR3 DNA is TGTGCCTGGAAACGTGGACCCTACAGGGGGCAGGGTGGCTACACCTTC. This rearrangement joins TRBV30 to TRBJ1-2, with 9 positions matching TRBD1. Germline V gene lookup returns CDR1 GTSNPN and CDR2 SVGIG (reference sequence). The CDR3 length is 16 residues. The V and J ends lost 4 bases and 7 bases, in that order; junction bases with no gene match: 16.

The chain is built from TRBV6-1 and TRBJ2-2; D unresolved. This CDR3 spans 15 amino acids. The germline CDR1 and CDR2 sequences are MNHNS and SASEGT. The V end was cut by 2 bases, the J end by 5 bases, with 12 bases between. CDR3 bases: TGTGCCAGCAGTGAAAGCCCGACCGGTACCGGGGAGCTGTTTTTT. Its protein product is CASSESPTGTGELFF.

The rearrangement joins TRBV6-1 to TRBJ2-7, with TRBD2 identical over 9 bases. Germline-derived CDR1 and CDR2 are MNHNS and SASEGT. The length of the CDR3 is 12 residues. The junction had 0 bases not matched to a gene; V was cut back by 6 bases and J by 3 bases. The CDR3 coding sequence is TGTGCCAGCAGGACTAGCGGCTACGAGCAGTACTTC. Its translation: CASRTSGYEQYF.

J is TRBJ2-3 and V is TRBV9; 7 positions match TRBD2. With 1 base clipped from V and 1 base from J, the junction kept 6 bases outside the gene matches. Germline CDR1 SGDLS, CDR2 YYNGEE. This CDR3 is 16 amino acids long. CDR3: CASSVSGGSGTDTQYF. For the CDR3, the DNA is TGTGCCAGCAGCGTATCGGGCGGGAGTGGCACAGATACGCAGTATTTT. The whole variable domain, filled in from reference TRBV9 and TRBJ2-3, reads DSGVTQTPKHLITATGQRVTLRCSPRSGDLSVYWYQQSLDQGLQFLIQYYNGEERAKGNILERFSAQQFPDLHSELNLSSLELGDSALYFCASSVSGGSGTDTQYFGPGTRLTVL.

The chain joins TRBV29-1 to TRBJ2-7; TRBD1 matches at 9 bases. The trim removed 2 bases at V and 3 bases at J, leaving 2 bases unmatched. CDR1 is SQVTM, CDR2 ANQGSEA, per germline. The CDR3 runs 13 residues. CDR3 DNA: TGCAGCGTTGAAAAGGGACAGGGCTACGAGCAGTACTTC. Protein product: CSVEKGQGYEQYF.

CDR3 bases: TGCAGCGTTCCGGGGACAGGCCCCTACGAGCAGTACTTC. It translates to CSVPGTGPYEQYF. The chain recombines TRBV29-1 with TRBJ2-7, with 8 bases matching TRBD1. The CDR3 sequence is 13 residues long. V shed 5 bases and J 2 bases; nucleotides not matched to a gene: 5. Per the germline V gene, CDR1 is SQVTM and CDR2 is ANQGSEA.

The J gene is TRBJ2-3, the V gene TRBV14; D perhaps matches TRBD2 (5 bases). Trimming pared 2 bases from V and 6 bases from J, leaving 6 bases between. The germline gives CDR1 SGHDN, CDR2 FVKESK. This CDR3 has 12 residues. The CDR3 spells CASSQWEDTQYF. DNA for the CDR3: TGTGCCAGCAGCCAATGGGAGGATACGCAGTATTTT.

V gene TRBV30 combines with J gene TRBJ1-5; 8 nucleotides align to TRBD1. Germline V gene lookup returns CDR1 GTSNPN and CDR2 SVGIG (reference sequence). The CDR3 loop spans 15 amino acids. Trimming took 3 bases from V and 3 from J; bases not matched to a gene: 7. Here the CDR3 reads CAWRAKDRANQPQHF. The CDR3 DNA sequence: TGTGCCTGGAGAGCAAAGGACAGGGCCAATCAGCCCCAGCATTTT.

The chain recombines TRBV28 with TRBJ2-5; D ambiguous. V shed 3 bases and J shed 2 bases, with 10 bases lying between them. The CDR3 length is 14 residues. Germline V gene data show CDR1 as MDHEN and CDR2 as SYDVKM. In nucleotides, the CDR3 is TGTGCCAGCAGTTTGCAGGACGATCAAGAGACCCAGTACTTC. Translated, it gives CASSLQDDQETQYF.